This TCR beta chain was observed in a study of cytomegalovirus exposure and HLA in healthy donors. The study's findings and limits: Likely technical artifact: a cluster of highly shared sequence variants. A prior analysis recorded that most TCR beta V segments were productive about 87% or about 30% of the time. Diagnosis of cytomegalovirus status made by the classifier reportedly showed high specificity and sensitivity.

In nominal health when sampled, donors likely had unrecorded immune exposures nonetheless. The PCR made use of 60 Vbeta and 13 Jbeta primers. TCRdb keeps only in-frame clones here, not all; method: immunoSEQ multiplex PCR. The sample yields fewer than 120,000 clones, 76% seen once. In regard to this clone: Antigen unknown.

Trimming pared 0 bases from V and 3 bases from J, leaving 14 bases between. Germline V gene sequence: CDR1 SGHTA, CDR2 FQGNSA. The CDR3 loop spans 16 amino acids. This sequence was found in a man aged 30 to 39 in good health and CMV-seropositive. The sample comprised PBMCs. V and J are TRBV7-2 and TRBJ1-2, with D unresolved. Here the CDR3 DNA reads TGTGCCAGCAGCTTAGCGTGGCGGGCTGGGGACTATGGCTACACCTTC. It codes for CASSLAWRAGDYGYTF.